This TCR beta chain was captured in a study of blood T cells in healthy people across ages. Together with a sample-barcoded 5' primer, a J-beta primer mix was included in a second PCR lasting roughly 6 to 12 cycles. TCRdb ran MiXCR on the 5' RACE reads and lists one entry per CDR3 protein. The table includes approximately 1.5 million distinct CDR3 sequences, roughly 32% detected once. The CDR3 has 18 residues. Germline CDR1 and CDR2: MGHRA and YSYEKL. V dropped 1 base and J dropped 7 bases, with 22 bases sitting between them. Whole-study results and caveats: Possibly, changes in expanded clonotypes were confounded because donor CMV status was unknown.

For this clonotype: No antigen is known for it.

Input material: blood. The chain recombines TRBV4-1 with TRBJ1-4, with D maybe TRBD1 (5 bases). This receptor was identified in a woman aged 25 to 39 in good health. In DNA, the CDR3 is TGCGCCAGCAGCCAAGGCATGAGTGAGGGGCGGAGCCGTGAAAAACTGTTTTTT. Protein product: CASSQGMSEGRSREKLFF.